Below are 8 T cell receptor beta chains sequenced from a single sample in a study of T cell responses to AZD1222 COVID-19 vaccine. TCRdb's copy holds only in-frame clones and misses some; the assay was immunoSEQ multiplex PCR. The table includes some 180,000 clones, 90% to 95% detected once. The source was peripheral blood, collected 28 days after the second AZD1222 dose. The receptors derive from an adult who received the AZD1222 COVID-19 vaccine.

This clone appeared a single time. The chain couples TRBV6-2 or TRBV6-3 to TRBJ1-2, with D maybe TRBD1 (5 bases). Germline V gene lookup returns CDR1 MNHEY and CDR2 SVGEGT. The CDR3 has 14 residues. Trimming removed 1 base at V and 3 bases at J, with 9 bases between. The CDR3 DNA sequence: TGTGCCAGCAGTTACTACGGGGGGGACTATGGCTACACCTTC. Protein product: CASSYYGGDYGYTF.

The DNA of the CDR3 is TGTGCCAGTGGGGGGGTTCGGGCGAACACCGGGGAGCTGTTTTTT. Its translation: CASGGVRANTGELFF. V gene TRBV19 combines with J gene TRBJ2-2; 7 bases fit TRBD2. The J segment lost 0 bases and the V segment lost 8 bases, leaving 6 bases of the junction unmatched. The CDR3 covers 15 residues. Germline CDR1 reads LNHDA; CDR2 reads SQIVND (reference sequence).

V gene TRBV5-8 combines with J gene TRBJ2-6; perhaps TRBD1 as D (6 bases). The CDR3 has 15 residues. Germline V lookup: CDR1 SGHTS, CDR2 YDEGEE. V lost 4 bases and J 2 bases, leaving 10 bases between the germline ends. This CDR3 reads CASSATGTGANVLTF. CDR3 in DNA: TGTGCCAGCAGCGCTACAGGGACTGGGGCCAACGTCCTGACTTTC.

The gene calls are TRBV6-4 and TRBJ2-1; maybe TRBD2 (7 bases). CDR1 is MRHNA and CDR2 is SNTAGT in the germline V gene. V lost 0 bases, J lost 9 bases, and 18 bases lay in between. The CDR3 totals 16 residues. The CDR3 region is CASSDSSGGAIGEQFF. In nucleotides, the CDR3 is TGTGCCAGCAGTGACTCGAGTGGGGGGGCCATAGGTGAGCAGTTCTTC.

The CDR3 protein is CASICQGRYEQYF. In DNA form, the CDR3 reads TGTGCCAGTATTTGTCAGGGGCGCTACGAGCAGTACTTC. The chain employs TRBV19 and TRBJ2-7; possible D gene TRBD1, 6 bases. Germline V gene sequence: CDR1 LNHDA, CDR2 SQIVND (reference sequence). Trimming removed 7 bases at V and 3 bases at J, with 13 bases between. The CDR3 consists of 13 residues.

CDR3: CASSRQANTEAFF. The DNA of the CDR3 is TGTGCCAGCAGCCGACAAGCGAACACTGAAGCTTTCTTT. The chain joins TRBV11-2 to TRBJ1-1; D gene uncertain. The germline V gene has CDR1 SGHAT and CDR2 FQNNGV. The CDR3 is made up of 13 amino acids. The V end lost 5 bases, the J end lost 1 base, and 8 bases lay between the germline ends.

CDR3 protein: CASSLGSTTRDEQFF. The DNA for the CDR3 is TGTGCCAGCAGCTTAGGCAGTACCACCCGGGATGAGCAGTTCTTC. This chain connects TRBV11-2 to TRBJ2-1; no reliable D call. The CDR3 has 15 amino acids. V was trimmed by 1 base and J by 8 bases, leaving 15 bases between them. Germline V lookup: CDR1 SGHAT, CDR2 FQNNGV.

The chain joins TRBV5-1 to TRBJ1-3, with D unresolved. Trimming took 0 bases from V and 2 from J, leaving 6 bases between them. Germline values: CDR1 SGHRS, CDR2 YFSETQ. The CDR3 has 14 amino acids. CDR3 in DNA: TGCGCCAGCAGCTTGGCGGCAACTGGAAACACCATATATTTT. Encoded protein: CASSLAATGNTIYF.